The 5 T cell receptor beta chains below all came from one sample that was sequenced in a study of CD8 T cells in Susac syndrome. RNA was extracted with the RNeasy kit, and a quantity of roughly 0.5 to 1 ug was reverse transcribed using random hexamers. TCRdb redid the calling of the immunoSEQ multiplex PCR reads with MiXCR, one entry per CDR3 protein. The sample has around 270,000 distinct CDR3 sequences, about nine tenths seen once. Sequencing used CD8+ T cells from PBMCs. Receptors originate from a human donor with multiple sclerosis.

The rearrangement links TRBV7-8 to TRBJ1-2; D uncertain. Germline CDR1 and CDR2: SGHVS and FQNEAQ. With 1 base removed from V and 0 bases from J, the gap between germline ends came to 12 bases. This CDR3 spans 16 amino acids. The CDR3 coding sequence is TGTGCCAGCAGCTTAGTAGCCCAGACCACTAACTATGGCTACACCTTC. Its translation: CASSLVAQTTNYGYTF.

V usage is TRBV2 and J usage is TRBJ2-7, with D perhaps matching TRBD1 (6 bases). The CDR3 covers 14 residues. V was trimmed by 3 bases and J by 2 bases, leaving 11 bases between them. Germline loops: CDR1 SNHLY, CDR2 FYNNEI. The CDR3 region is CASSDRTATYEQYF. The CDR3 DNA is TGTGCCAGCAGTGATCGGACAGCCACCTACGAGCAGTACTTC.

The chain has TRBV19 and TRBJ2-7, with 10 nucleotides matching TRBD1. The CDR3 is made up of 14 amino acids. CDR1 is LNHDA, CDR2 SQIVND, per germline (reference sequence). V lost 5 bases to trimming and J lost 3 bases; unmatched junction nucleotides: 4. CDR3 region: CASSEGQGLYEQYF. DNA of the CDR3: TGTGCCAGTAGTGAGGGACAGGGGCTCTACGAGCAGTACTTC.

The CDR3 here is CASSLVGVVTQNYGYTF. The CDR3 DNA is TGTGCCAGCAGCTTGGTGGGGGTTGTGACACAGAACTATGGCTACACCTTC. The rearrangement links TRBV5-5 to TRBJ1-2, with D tentatively TRBD1 (5 bases). The CDR3 is 17 residues long. Trimming took 0 bases from V and 2 from J, leaving 17 bases between them. CDR1 is SGHKS, CDR2 YYEKEE, per germline (reference sequence).

The V gene is TRBV20-1, the J gene TRBJ2-1; D gene unclear. Trimming left V 1 base short and J 9 bases short, with 16 bases between. CDR1 is DFQATT, CDR2 SNEGSKA, per germline (reference sequence). The length of the CDR3 is 14 residues. This chain's CDR3 is CSARAPDSTGEQFF. In nucleotides, the CDR3 is TGCAGTGCTAGAGCTCCTGACTCTACCGGTGAGCAGTTCTTC.